This is a list of T cell receptor beta chains from one sample in a study of cytomegalovirus exposure and HLA in healthy donors. Here immunoSEQ multiplex PCR was the method, and the copy in TCRdb shows in-frame clones only, minus some. The profile shows approximately 76,000 clones, roughly 94% of them singletons. The sequenced sample was PBMCs. The receptors come from a woman aged 18-35 years in good health and CMV-seropositive. CDR3s include the opening cysteine and the closing phenylalanine or tryptophan. Each record gives: V gene, clone size, J gene, D gene, CDR3 protein, CDR3 DNA. D genes are given only for firm matches. Rows may omit the clone size; those that give it use once, few, many or a size class.

TRBV5-1	-	TRBJ2-5	TRBD2	CASNIGRGTGSQETQYF	TGCGCCAGCAACATCGGGAGGGGTACGGGCTCCCAAGAGACCCAGTACTTC
TRBV7-2	-	TRBJ2-2	-	CASSLERNSGIRELFF	TGTGCCAGCAGCTTAGAGCGGAATAGTGGTATCAGGGAGCTGTTTTTT
TRBV5-1	-	TRBJ2-2	TRBD2	CASSPALAGNTGELFF	TGCGCCAGCAGCCCGGCCCTAGCGGGGAACACCGGGGAGCTGTTTTTT
TRBV19	-	TRBJ1-1	TRBD1	CASGRGRYTEAFF	TGTGCCAGTGGAAGGGGGCGGTACACTGAAGCTTTCTTT
TRBV11-3	-	TRBJ1-1	-	CASSENRNTEAFF	TGTGCCAGCAGCGAAAACAGGAACACTGAAGCTTTCTTT
TRBV18	-	TRBJ1-6	-	CASSPTAALSGSPLHF	TGTGCCAGCTCACCAACAGCGGCCTTAAGCGGTTCACCCCTCCACTTT
TRBV6-5	-	TRBJ1-1	-	CASSYSIRQQNTEAFF	TGTGCCAGCAGTTACTCAATTAGACAGCAGAACACTGAAGCTTTCTTT
TRBV5-1	-	TRBJ1-2	TRBD1	CASSLAGQYGYTF	TGCGCCAGCAGCTTGGCGGGACAGTATGGCTACACCTTC
TRBV4-1	-	TRBJ2-4	TRBD2	CASSRGLAGGTKNIQYF	TGCGCCAGCAGCCGGGGACTAGCGGGAGGGACCAAAAACATTCAGTACTTC
TRBV4-3	-	TRBJ1-1	TRBD1	CASSQDQGQSAFF	TGCGCCAGCAGCCAAGATCAGGGACAGTCGGCTTTCTTT
TRBV18	-	TRBJ2-3	-	CASSPGAGQGTDTQYF	TGTGCCAGCTCACCAGGCGCGGGGCAGGGAACAGATACGCAGTATTTT
TRBV6-1	-	TRBJ2-1	TRBD2	CASSEGPGLAGVFWPNEQFF	TGTGCCAGCAGTGAAGGACCGGGACTAGCGGGAGTTTTTTGGCCCAATGAGCAGTTCTTC
TRBV11-3	-	TRBJ2-1	TRBD2	CASSLEGGGPLTYNEQFF	TGTGCCAGCAGCTTAGAGGGCGGGGGACCACTGACATACAATGAGCAGTTCTTC
TRBV27	-	TRBJ2-1	-	CASLSSNEQFF	TGTGCCAGCCTTAGCAGCAATGAGCAGTTCTTC
TRBV5-1	-	TRBJ1-3	-	CASSSGFRTSGNTIYF	TGCGCCAGCAGCTCGGGATTCCGGACCTCTGGAAACACCATATATTTT
TRBV19	-	TRBJ2-2	TRBD2	CASSEGAGEVGELFF	TGTGCCAGTAGCGAGGGCGCGGGGGAGGTCGGGGAGCTGTTTTTT
TRBV28	-	TRBJ1-1	TRBD1	CASSYPGTGGVRAFF	TGTGCCAGCAGTTACCCCGGGACAGGGGGGGTTAGAGCTTTCTTT
TRBV6-1	-	TRBJ1-1	-	CASRGAGNTEAFF	TGTGCCAGCAGAGGGGCAGGGAACACTGAAGCTTTCTTT
TRBV6-1	once	TRBJ1-1	-	CASSQVGGTENTEAFF	TGTGCCAGCAGTCAAGTCGGGGGTACGGAGAACACTGAAGCTTTCTTT
TRBV6-1	-	TRBJ2-5	TRBD1	CASSDGFVRGSGETQYF	TGTGCCAGCAGTGATGGTTTCGTCAGGGGGAGTGGAGAGACCCAGTACTTC
TRBV2	-	TRBJ2-4	TRBD1	CASTMDRGAKNIQYF	TGTGCCAGCACTATGGACAGGGGTGCCAAAAACATTCAGTACTTC
TRBV28	-	TRBJ1-5	TRBD1	CASSRPGQGVTQPQHF	TGTGCCAGCAGCCGCCCCGGACAGGGGGTAACTCAGCCCCAGCATTTT
TRBV30	-	TRBJ1-3	TRBD1	CAWSEGDSGNTIYF	TGTGCCTGGAGTGAGGGGGACAGTGGAAACACCATATATTTT
TRBV29-1	-	TRBJ2-6	-	CSVLWVASSGANVLTF	TGCAGCGTTCTATGGGTAGCGAGCTCTGGGGCCAACGTCCTGACTTTC
TRBV13	-	TRBJ2-7	TRBD2	CASSLGASGSRQYF	TGTGCCAGCAGCTTAGGCGCTAGCGGGAGTCGGCAGTACTTC
TRBV9	-	TRBJ1-1	-	CASSVVSFGEAFF	TGTGCCAGCAGCGTAGTTAGTTTTGGTGAAGCTTTCTTT